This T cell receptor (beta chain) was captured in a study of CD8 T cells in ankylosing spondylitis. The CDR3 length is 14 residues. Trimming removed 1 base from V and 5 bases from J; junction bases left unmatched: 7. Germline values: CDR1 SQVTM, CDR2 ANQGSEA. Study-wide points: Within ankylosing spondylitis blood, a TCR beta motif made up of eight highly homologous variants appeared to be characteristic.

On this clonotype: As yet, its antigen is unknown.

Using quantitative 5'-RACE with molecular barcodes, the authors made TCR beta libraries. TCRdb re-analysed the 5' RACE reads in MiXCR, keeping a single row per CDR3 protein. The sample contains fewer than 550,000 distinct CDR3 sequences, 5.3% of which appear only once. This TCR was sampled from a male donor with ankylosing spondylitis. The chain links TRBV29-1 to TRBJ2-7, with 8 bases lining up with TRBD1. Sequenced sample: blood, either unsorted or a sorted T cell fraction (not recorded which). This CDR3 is CSVEGTGLYHEQYF. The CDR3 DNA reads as TGCAGCGTTGAAGGGACAGGGTTGTATCACGAGCAGTACTTC.